The 14 T cell receptor beta chains presented below share a single source sample, sequenced in a study of blood T cell repertoires in COVID-19. Generated by immunoSEQ multiplex PCR, the TCRdb table keeps only in-frame clones and is missing some. The table includes roughly 140,000 clones, 88% detected once. Sequenced input: peripheral blood. Receptor source: a human donor in a cohort sampled during active COVID-19.

Details on this clone: A junction end diverges from the germline sequence, so it may reflect a read error. The chain uses TRBV2 and TRBJ2-7; D remains unclear. There are 12 residues in the CDR3. CDR1 and CDR2 from the germline V gene are SNHLY and FYNNEI. CDR3: CASSARPGLSIF. The CDR3 DNA reads as TGTGCCAGCAGTGCAAGGCCAGGCCTATCGATTTTC.

V gene TRBV14 combines with J gene TRBJ2-7; D possibly corresponds to TRBD1 (6 bases). Germline CDR1 is SGHDN and CDR2 is FVKESK. The CDR3 contains 15 residues. Trimming removed 0 bases at V and 2 bases at J, with 11 bases between. CDR3 bases: TGTGCCAGCAGCCAAGACAGGGGCTTCACCTACGAGCAGTACTTC. Its translation: CASSQDRGFTYEQYF.

The rearrangement links TRBV28 to TRBJ2-7; 9 nucleotides line up with TRBD1. J gave up 5 bases and V 8 bases, and 7 bases lay outside the gene matches. CDR1 is MDHEN and CDR2 is SYDVKM in the germline V gene. The CDR3 runs 13 residues. CDR3 sequence: CASGQQGAHEQYF. CDR3 sequence (DNA): TGTGCCAGCGGCCAACAGGGGGCCCACGAGCAGTACTTC.

This clone came up once. This chain links TRBV5-1 with TRBJ2-5; 10 bases agree with TRBD1. The CDR3 runs 16 residues. V lost 2 bases, J lost 4 bases, and 8 bases stayed unmatched. CDR1 SGHRS and CDR2 YFSETQ come from the germline V gene. DNA for the CDR3: TGCGCCAGCAGCTTAAGACAGGGGGCGAAGGGAGAGACCCAGTACTTC. Amino acid sequence: CASSLRQGAKGETQYF. The complete variable domain, with remaining parts taken from reference TRBV5-1 and TRBJ2-5, reads KAGVTQTPRYLIKTRGQQVTLSCSPISGHRSVSWYQQTPGQGLQFLFEYFSETQRNKGNFPGRFSGRQFSNSRSEMNVSTLELGDSALYLCASSLRQGAKGETQYFGPGTRLLVL.

The gene calls are TRBV7-2 and TRBJ2-1, with 8 bases fitting TRBD2. CDR1 and CDR2 from the germline V gene are SGHTA and FQGNSA. V was clipped by 6 bases and J by 6 bases; unmatched bases: 7. The CDR3 is 14 amino acids. The CDR3 bases are TGTGCCAGCAGGCCGGGGGGGCCGGGCAATGAGCAGTTCTTC. Translated, it gives CASRPGGPGNEQFF.

This chain joins TRBV6-5 and TRBJ2-7, with TRBD2 identical over 7 bases. This CDR3 spans 14 amino acids. Germline V lookup: CDR1 MNHEY, CDR2 SVGAGI. V lost 6 bases and J lost 2; bases outside the gene matches: 7. The CDR3 nucleotides are TGTGCCAGCAGACTAGCGTCTTCAACCTACGAGCAGTACTTC. Its protein is CASRLASSTYEQYF.

The V and J genes are TRBV12-3 or TRBV12-4 and TRBJ1-5; no firm D call. The CDR3 spans 13 residues. The V end lost 2 bases, the J end lost 7 bases, and 9 bases lay between the germline ends. For the CDR3, the DNA is TGTGCCAGCAGTTTACGGGGTGGGCAGCCCCAGCATTTT. Its protein is CASSLRGGQPQHF.

The chain links TRBV6-6 to TRBJ1-1, with TRBD1 identical over 9 bases. Trimming at V came to 5 bases and at J to 1 base, leaving 5 bases not matched to a gene. From germline, CDR1 is MNHNY and CDR2 SVGAGI (reference sequence). There are 15 residues in the CDR3. The CDR3 DNA is TGTGCCAGCAGTCAACAGGGGGCGGCGAACACTGAAGCTTTCTTT. Its protein product is CASSQQGAANTEAFF.

The chain is built from TRBV7-2 and TRBJ2-7, with 8 bases fitting TRBD2. Germline V gene data show CDR1 as SGHTA and CDR2 as FQGNSA. V was pared by 10 bases and J by 4 bases, with 21 bases of the junction left unmatched. CDR3 length: 17 amino acids. The CDR3 loop is CATTEARGAGRRYEQYF. The CDR3 nucleotides are TGTGCCACCACCGAGGCGCGGGGGGCGGGAAGGCGGTACGAGCAGTACTTC.

This clone was recorded only once. This chain links TRBV7-2 with TRBJ2-7, with a possible D match to TRBD2 (5 bases). Germline V CDR1 and CDR2: SGHTA, FQGNSA. The CDR3 is made up of 11 amino acids. Trimming took 4 bases from V and 7 from J, leaving 8 bases between them. DNA of the CDR3: TGTGCCAGCAGCTCCCCGGGGGAGCAGTACTTC. Its translation is CASSSPGEQYF.

The chain has TRBV5-4 and TRBJ2-7; the D gene is possibly TRBD1 (5 bases). The CDR3 loop spans 15 amino acids. Per the germline V gene, CDR1 is SGHNT and CDR2 is YYREEE (reference sequence). V was trimmed by 0 bases and J by 0 bases, leaving 10 bases between them. CDR3 sequence reads: CASSLGSRGSYEQYF. The CDR3 DNA follows: TGTGCCAGCAGCTTGGGTTCTAGGGGCTCCTACGAGCAGTACTTC.

The chain employs TRBV2 and TRBJ1-1; D not resolved. V lost 6 bases to trimming and J lost 0 bases, with 11 bases between them. The CDR3 contains 14 residues. The V gene's germline CDR1 is SNHLY and CDR2 FYNNEI. The DNA for the CDR3 is TGTGCCAGCAGGGGAGTCCGCCTGAACACTGAAGCTTTCTTT. Translating it yields CASRGVRLNTEAFF. Variable domain in full (rest from reference TRBV2 and TRBJ1-1): EPEVTQTPSHQVTQMGQEVILRCVPISNHLYFYWYRQILGQKVEFLVSFYNNEISEKSEIFDDQFSVERPDGSNFTLKIRSTKLEDSAMYFCASRGVRLNTEAFFGQGTRLTVV.

The V and J genes are TRBV21-1 and TRBJ2-7; TRBD2, the D gene given by the table, was not confirmed from the DNA. TRBV21-1 is recorded as a pseudogene. The CDR3 spans 14 residues. The CDR3 sequence is CASSKEGLVDEQYF. The CDR3 DNA sequence: TGTGCCAGCAGCAAAGAAGGACTAGTCGACGAGCAGTACTTC.

The J gene is TRBJ2-7, the V gene TRBV5-4; 11 bases are shared with TRBD1. V shed 0 bases and J 1 base; nucleotides not matched to a gene: 3. Germline CDR1 is SGHNT and CDR2 is YYREEE (reference sequence). CDR3 length equals 16 residues. The CDR3 DNA reads TGTGCCAGCAGCTTGGGGGGACAGGGGGGATCCTACGAGCAGTACTTC. Translating it yields CASSLGGQGGSYEQYF.